This TCR beta chain was documented in a study of blood T cell repertoires in COVID-19. The table came from immunoSEQ multiplex PCR; TCRdb's copy has only in-frame clones and leaves some out. Of some 160,000 clones listed, under 85% are singletons. The CDR3 has 14 amino acids. Germline lookup yields CDR1 SEHNR and CDR2 FQNEAQ (reference sequence). V was clipped by 2 bases and J by 9 bases, with 14 bases between them. The sequenced sample was peripheral blood. The rearrangement links TRBV7-9 to TRBJ2-1, with D unclear. This TCR derives from a man between 65 and 85 years old who had recovered from COVID-19. The CDR3 bases are TGTGCCAGCAGCTTAAGCCTAGTTTTGGGTGAGCAGTTCTTC. Translating it yields CASSLSLVLGEQFF. The full variable domain, its missing parts supplied by reference TRBV7-9 and TRBJ2-1, is DTGVSQNPRHKITKRGQNVTFRCDPISEHNRLYWYRQTLGQGPEFLTYFQNEAQLEKSRLLSDRFSAERPKGSFSTLEIQRTEQGDSAMYLCASSLSLVLGEQFFGPGTRLTVL.